The 2 T cell receptor beta chains listed next were all sequenced from one sample in a study of CD8 T cells in ankylosing spondylitis. TCRdb re-derived calls from the 5' RACE reads in MiXCR, one entry per CDR3 protein. Of about 330,000 distinct CDR3 sequences listed, 8% are singletons. Findings and limits, study-wide: Seemingly characteristic of ankylosing spondylitis blood was a TCR beta motif consisting of roughly 8 highly homologous variants.

These receptors lack a known antigen. The sequencing sample was made of blood, either unsorted or a sorted T cell fraction (not recorded which). These receptors all come from a male donor with ankylosing spondylitis.

In its sample, this clonotype was seen a few times. The chain links TRBV19 to TRBJ1-2, with D maybe TRBD1 (6 bases). The length of the CDR3 is 15 residues. Germline CDR1 LNHDA, CDR2 SQIVND (reference sequence). Trimming shortened V by 3 bases and J by 9 bases, and 20 bases separated the two germline ends. The CDR3 spells CASSIRRGAEERYTF. CDR3 sequence (DNA): TGTGCCAGTAGTATCCGCAGGGGCGCAGAGGAACGCTACACCTTC.

This clonotype was recorded many times. This chain uses TRBV5-1 with TRBJ2-1, with 12 bases matching TRBD2. V gave up 7 bases and J gave up 3 bases; unmatched junction bases: 8. The CDR3 runs to 16 residues. Germline V lookup: CDR1 SGHRS, CDR2 YFSETQ. CDR3 DNA sequence: TGCGCCAGCCAAGAGGGGACTAGCGGGCTCTACAATGAGCAGTTCTTC. Translated, it gives CASQEGTSGLYNEQFF.